Sequencing of this T cell receptor (beta chain) was carried out in a study of early T cells in non-severe SARS-CoV-2 infection. About the research overall: With bulk RNA from unsorted whole blood as input, sequencing yielded unpaired chains.

This clonotype was counted ten times or more. Its antigen is not known. Study-wide results and limits: The study's VDJdb matching favored anti-spike CD8 responses and missed private and CD4 specificities.

Germline V CDR1 and CDR2: SGHRS, YFSETQ. V lost 6 bases to trimming and J lost 3 bases, with 6 bases between them. There are 11 residues in the CDR3. Attached unique molecular identifiers marked individual cDNA molecules. MiXCR, run by TCRdb on the 5' RACE reads, gives a single entry per CDR3 protein. Here the sample spans roughly 30,000 distinct CDR3 sequences, approximately 5.3% being singletons. This chain links TRBV5-1 with TRBJ1-1; no reliable D call. Material for sequencing was whole blood. This TCR was recovered from an adult who was a healthcare worker with PCR-confirmed SARS-CoV-2 infection or an uninfected control (not recorded which). The CDR3 reads CASKGYTEAFF. The CDR3 nucleotides are TGCGCCAGCAAGGGCTACACTGAAGCTTTCTTT.